Given below is one T cell receptor (beta chain) in context. This specimen comes from a study of PD-L1 blockade in urothelial cancer. Germline V gives CDR1 SGHRS, CDR2 YFSETQ. The CDR3 has 14 residues. V dropped 2 bases and J dropped 3; count of bases not matched to a gene: 1. Produced via immunoSEQ multiplex PCR; TCRdb's table is partial and in-frame only. The sample includes roughly 29,000 clones, roughly 80% of them seen just once. The rearrangement joins TRBV5-1 to TRBJ2-2; 7 bases match TRBD1. The TCR comes from a man aged 45-65 years with urothelial cancer. The specimen comprised PBMCs, sampled around atezolizumab (anti-PD-L1) treatment. The CDR3 is CASSLQGYTGELFF. As DNA, the CDR3 is TGCGCCAGCAGCTTACAGGGGTACACCGGGGAGCTGTTTTTT.